One T cell receptor beta chain is described in this entry. Its specificity is not known. Primers for the PCR totalled 60 Vbeta and 13 Jbeta. Data came from immunoSEQ multiplex PCR; TCRdb stores just in-frame clones and leaves some out. This sample has 75,000 to 100,000 clones, with 75% to 85% found just once. The sample comes from a study of cytomegalovirus exposure and HLA in healthy donors. Findings and limits, study-wide: DRB1 had the most TCR associations and HLA-C the fewest, a later analysis found, with rates varying by HLA locus.

Germline V gene lookup returns CDR1 MGHRA and CDR2 YSYEKL. The CDR3 loop spans 19 amino acids. The trim removed 0 bases at V and 1 base at J, leaving 12 bases unmatched. Sample: PBMCs. The TCR comes from a man aged 18 to 30 in good health and CMV-seropositive. This chain uses TRBV4-1 with TRBJ1-3; 7 nucleotides agree with TRBD1. CDR3 residues: CASSQDLGRGVSSGNTIYF. In DNA, the CDR3 is TGCGCCAGCAGCCAAGATCTTGGCAGGGGGGTCAGTTCTGGAAACACCATATATTTT.